This T cell receptor beta chain was sequenced during a study of identical twins. General study findings and limits: Cross-sectional statistics, not tracking of the same donors, supported the conclusions. Because invariant MAIT and iNKT cells could be present, zero-insertion analyses could be partly confounded.

The CDR3 sequence is 18 residues long. Germline V gives CDR1 SGHTA, CDR2 FQGNSA. Trimming stripped 0 bases from V and 2 bases from J, with 17 bases between. With regard to this clonotype: Its antigen is unknown.

TCRdb passed the 5' RACE reads through MiXCR, listing each CDR3 protein once. The table shows about 790,000 distinct CDR3 sequences, with 15% to 20% occurring only once. These records were also assigned to another study, of T cells expressing NK-cell markers. That study reports: Each TCR beta repertoire originated in sorted T cells that were CD3+CD56+NKG2C+, CD3+CD56+NKG2C- or CD3+CD56-NKG2C+.

The chain recombines TRBV7-2 with TRBJ2-1; D unresolved. This receptor was taken from a young woman in good health. The sequenced material came from PBMCs. Here the CDR3 reads CASSLALGSRRTYNEQFF. CDR3 nucleotides: TGTGCCAGCAGCTTAGCGCTGGGTAGCCGGAGAACCTACAATGAGCAGTTCTTC.